Each of the 5 T cell receptor beta chains below was sequenced from the same sample in a study of T cell responses to AZD1222 COVID-19 vaccine. The protocol was immunoSEQ multiplex PCR, while the TCRdb copy is restricted to in-frame clones and leaves out a portion. The sample consists of more than 95,000 clones, 80% to 90% of them appearing once. The source was peripheral blood, collected on day 0 of AZD1222 vaccination. All receptors derive from an adult in good health.

The rearrangement links TRBV9 to TRBJ1-3; maybe TRBD1 (6 bases). Trimming removed 3 bases from V and 0 bases from J, with 16 bases in between. Germline CDR1 and CDR2: SGDLS and YYNGEE. CDR3 length: 17 amino acids. The chain's CDR3 is CASSARQVSSSGNTIYF. The CDR3 nucleotides are TGTGCCAGCAGCGCAAGACAGGTTTCGTCCTCTGGAAACACCATATATTTT. Drawing the rest from reference TRBV9 and TRBJ1-3, the complete variable domain is DSGVTQTPKHLITATGQRVTLRCSPRSGDLSVYWYQQSLDQGLQFLIQYYNGEERAKGNILERFSAQQFPDLHSELNLSSLELGDSALYFCASSARQVSSSGNTIYFGEGSWLTVV.

The CDR3 spells CASRDTASSYNSPLHF. The CDR3 coding sequence is TGTGCCAGCCGGGACACCGCCAGCTCCTATAATTCACCCCTCCACTTT. The rearrangement links TRBV19 to TRBJ1-6; possible D gene TRBD1, 6 bases. The germline V gene encodes CDR1 LNHDA and CDR2 SQIVND (reference sequence). There are 16 residues in the CDR3. V was cut by 9 bases and J by 0 bases, with 15 bases left in between.

V and J are TRBV30 and TRBJ1-1; possible D gene TRBD1, 6 bases. The V gene lost 4 bases and the J gene lost 6 bases, with 15 bases spanning the gap. Germline CDR1 is GTSNPN and CDR2 is SVGIG (reference sequence). The CDR3 is 13 amino acids. CDR3 region: CAWNSQGESEAFF. CDR3 bases: TGTGCCTGGAACTCACAGGGAGAGTCTGAAGCTTTCTTT.

This clone appeared a single time. The CDR3 loop reads CASSLGGGYEQYF. CDR3 nucleotide sequence: TGTGCCAGCAGCTTGGGCGGGGGCTACGAGCAGTACTTC. The chain uses TRBV11-3 and TRBJ2-7; 7 positions agree with TRBD2. V lost 3 bases and J lost 3; bases outside the gene matches: 2. Germline-derived CDR1 and CDR2 are SGHNT and YENEEA. CDR3 length: 13 amino acids.

V is TRBV15 and J is TRBJ2-7, with D perhaps given as TRBD1 or TRBD2 (7 bases each). In germline, CDR1 is LNHNV, CDR2 YYDKDF (reference sequence). There are 17 residues in the CDR3. V was clipped by 0 bases and J by 5 bases, with 20 bases between them. The CDR3 DNA is TGTGCCACCAGCAGAGATCGGGGGGAACAGGGGCTCGACGAGCAGTACTTC. Translation: CATSRDRGEQGLDEQYF.